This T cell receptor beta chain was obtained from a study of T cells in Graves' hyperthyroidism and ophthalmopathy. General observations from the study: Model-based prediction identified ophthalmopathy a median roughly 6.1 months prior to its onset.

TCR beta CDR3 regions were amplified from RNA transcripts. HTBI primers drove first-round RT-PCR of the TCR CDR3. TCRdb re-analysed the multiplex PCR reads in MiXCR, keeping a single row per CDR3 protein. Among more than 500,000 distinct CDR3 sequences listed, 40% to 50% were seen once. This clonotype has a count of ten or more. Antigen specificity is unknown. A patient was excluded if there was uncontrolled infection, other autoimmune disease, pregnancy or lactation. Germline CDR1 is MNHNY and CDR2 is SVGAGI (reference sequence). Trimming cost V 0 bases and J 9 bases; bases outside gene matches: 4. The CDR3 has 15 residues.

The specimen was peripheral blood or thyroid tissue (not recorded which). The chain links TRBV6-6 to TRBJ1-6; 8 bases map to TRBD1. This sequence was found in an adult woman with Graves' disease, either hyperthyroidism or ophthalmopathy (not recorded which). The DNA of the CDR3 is TGTGCCAGCAGTTACTCGGACAGGGAAGCTTCACCCCTCCACTTT. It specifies CASSYSDREASPLHF.